The entry below gives a single TCR beta chain sequence along with its context. V was pared by 2 bases and J by 9 bases, with 14 bases between. CDR3 length: 14 amino acids. Germline-derived CDR1 and CDR2 are MDHEN and SYDVKM. The sample comes from a study of technical replicates of blood from a handful of donors. Clones were read by immunoSEQ multiplex PCR, and TCRdb kept only the in-frame ones, dropping some. The sample holds 85,000 to 100,000 clones, around 92% seen once. The clonotype comes from a human donor in good health. Sequenced sample: T cells isolated from PBMCs. The chain couples TRBV28 to TRBJ2-1, with D maybe TRBD2 (6 bases). CDR3 nucleotide sequence: TGTGCCAGCAGTTTACCTGGGCTCGGGGGTGAGCAGTTCTTC. Its translation: CASSLPGLGGEQFF.